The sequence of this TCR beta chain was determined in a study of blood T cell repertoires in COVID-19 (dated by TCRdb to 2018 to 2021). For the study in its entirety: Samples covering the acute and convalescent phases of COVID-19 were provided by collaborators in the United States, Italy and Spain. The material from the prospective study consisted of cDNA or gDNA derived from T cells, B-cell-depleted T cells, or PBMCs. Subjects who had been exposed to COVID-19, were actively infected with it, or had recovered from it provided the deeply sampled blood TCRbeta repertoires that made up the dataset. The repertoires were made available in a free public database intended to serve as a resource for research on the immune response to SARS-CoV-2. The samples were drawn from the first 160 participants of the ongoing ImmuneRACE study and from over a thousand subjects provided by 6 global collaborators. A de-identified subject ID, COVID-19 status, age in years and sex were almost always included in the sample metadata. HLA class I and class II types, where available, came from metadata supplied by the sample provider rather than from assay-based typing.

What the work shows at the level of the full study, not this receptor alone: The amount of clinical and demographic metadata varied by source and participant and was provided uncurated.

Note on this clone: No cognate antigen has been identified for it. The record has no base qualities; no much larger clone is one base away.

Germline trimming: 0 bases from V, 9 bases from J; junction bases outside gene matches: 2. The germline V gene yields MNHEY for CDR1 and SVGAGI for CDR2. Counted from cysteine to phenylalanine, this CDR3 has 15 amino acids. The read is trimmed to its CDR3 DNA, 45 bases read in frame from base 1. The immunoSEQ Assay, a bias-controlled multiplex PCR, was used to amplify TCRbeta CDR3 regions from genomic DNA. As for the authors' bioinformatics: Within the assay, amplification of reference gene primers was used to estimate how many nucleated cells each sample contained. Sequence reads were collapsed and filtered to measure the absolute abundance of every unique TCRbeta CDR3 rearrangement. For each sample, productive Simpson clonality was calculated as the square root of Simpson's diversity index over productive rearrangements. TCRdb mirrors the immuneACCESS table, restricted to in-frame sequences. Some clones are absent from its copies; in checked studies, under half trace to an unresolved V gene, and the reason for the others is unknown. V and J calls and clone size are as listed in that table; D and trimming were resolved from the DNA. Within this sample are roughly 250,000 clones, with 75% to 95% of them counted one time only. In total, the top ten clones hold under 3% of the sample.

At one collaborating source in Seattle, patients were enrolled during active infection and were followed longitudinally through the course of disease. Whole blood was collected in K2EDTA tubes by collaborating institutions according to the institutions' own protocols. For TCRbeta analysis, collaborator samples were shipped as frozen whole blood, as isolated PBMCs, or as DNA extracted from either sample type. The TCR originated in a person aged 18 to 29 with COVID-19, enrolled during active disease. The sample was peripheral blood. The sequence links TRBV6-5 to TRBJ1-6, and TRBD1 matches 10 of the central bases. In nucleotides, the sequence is TGTGCCAGCAGTTACTCGAGGACAGGGGGTTCACCCCTCCACTTT. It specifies CASSYSRTGGSPLHF.